These 17 T cell receptor beta chains share one sample of origin, sequenced in a study of radiation and T cells in renal cell carcinoma. TCRdb's copy holds only in-frame clones and misses some; the assay was immunoSEQ multiplex PCR. The sample comprises 90,000 to 95,000 clones, over 65% of which are singletons, and roughly 6.8% rests with the top ten. The sample's time point: baseline pretreatment blood. Indicated treatment: 15 Gy SBRT to primary tumor, nephrectomy 4 weeks later. Sequencing was performed on blood, taken from a patient whose treatment included radiotherapy and nephrectomy. The receptors were gathered from a man aged 55 to 70 with renal cell carcinoma.

The rearrangement uses TRBV29-1 and TRBJ2-7; 13 positions match TRBD2. The V gene end was trimmed by 5 bases and the J gene end by 2 bases; junction bases not matched to a gene: 3. The CDR3 spans 14 residues. Germline V CDR1 and CDR2: SQVTM, ANQGSEA. The CDR3 region is CSVSGLAGTYEQYF. DNA of the CDR3: TGCAGCGTTTCGGGACTAGCGGGGACCTACGAGCAGTACTTC.

This rearrangement joins TRBV10-2 to TRBJ2-5, with D unresolved. CDR1 and CDR2 from the germline V gene are WSHSY and SAAADI. CDR3 length equals 15 residues. Between the trimmed V and J ends, which lost 7 bases and 4 bases, there was a span of 19 bases. In DNA, the CDR3 is TGCGCCAGCAAGGATAGGCCGGTCATTGGAGAGACCCAGTACTTC. Translating it yields CASKDRPVIGETQYF.

CDR3 sequence reads: CASSEPPRGQGAREQYF. CDR3 in DNA: TGTGCCAGCAGTGAACCTCCGAGGGGACAGGGGGCGCGCGAGCAGTACTTC. The rearrangement uses TRBV6-1 and TRBJ2-7; TRBD1 aligns across 12 bases. The CDR3 totals 17 residues. Germline CDR1 reads MNHNS; CDR2 reads SASEGT. V dropped 2 bases and J dropped 6; count of bases not matched to a gene: 11.

The chain has TRBV19 and TRBJ2-3; tentative D call: TRBD2 (6 bases). The germline CDR1 and CDR2 sequences are LNHDA and SQIVND (reference sequence). The V gene lost 2 bases and the J gene lost 2 bases, with 11 bases spanning the gap. This CDR3 is built from 15 residues. The DNA of the CDR3 is TGTGCCAGTAGTATATTCGGGAGAGCCACAGATACGCAGTATTTT. This encodes CASSIFGRATDTQYF.

The gene calls are TRBV9 and TRBJ2-5; 11 bases fit TRBD1. V was pared by 0 bases and J by 5 bases, with 6 bases of the junction left unmatched. There are 16 residues in the CDR3. Germline values: CDR1 SGDLS, CDR2 YYNGEE. DNA of the CDR3: TGTGCCAGCAGCGTAGTCGAGGGGACAGGGGGGGAGACCCAGTACTTC. This gives the protein CASSVVEGTGGETQYF. The whole variable domain, remainder taken from reference TRBV9 and TRBJ2-5, is DSGVTQTPKHLITATGQRVTLRCSPRSGDLSVYWYQQSLDQGLQFLIQYYNGEERAKGNILERFSAQQFPDLHSELNLSSLELGDSALYFCASSVVEGTGGETQYFGPGTRLLVL.

This clone was observed once. J is TRBJ2-3 and V is TRBV28; D is ambiguous. The CDR3 is 14 residues long. The germline V and J ends were trimmed by 4 bases and 3 bases, with 11 bases remaining between them. Germline loops: CDR1 MDHEN, CDR2 SYDVKM. Written as DNA, the CDR3 is TGTGCCAGCAGTTGGGTAGCTGGGACAGATACGCAGTATTTT. Translating it yields CASSWVAGTDTQYF.

The chain carries TRBV15 and TRBJ2-2; TRBD2 aligns across 11 bases. V was pared by 0 bases and J by 0 bases, with 9 bases of the junction left unmatched. The germline gives CDR1 LNHNV, CDR2 YYDKDF (reference sequence). The CDR3 loop spans 20 amino acids. The CDR3 here is CATSRDLAGGGIPNTGELFF. The CDR3 region has the DNA TGTGCCACCAGCAGAGATCTAGCGGGAGGAGGCATTCCGAACACCGGGGAGCTGTTTTTT.

The chain has TRBV6-5 and TRBJ1-2; possibly TRBD1 for D (5 bases). This CDR3 is built from 14 residues. CDR1 and CDR2 from the germline V gene are MNHEY and SVGAGI. The V and J ends lost 0 bases and 3 bases respectively, with 8 bases between them. This CDR3 is CASSYSWGDYGYTF. CDR3 in DNA: TGTGCCAGCAGTTACTCGTGGGGGGACTATGGCTACACCTTC.

V usage is TRBV18 and J usage is TRBJ2-3, with TRBD2 matching 8 bases. The CDR3 runs 16 residues. Trimming cost V 0 bases and J 2 bases; bases outside gene matches: 4. CDR1 and CDR2 (germline): KGHSH, LQKENI. The DNA for the CDR3 is TGTGCCAGCTCACCACCGTCAGCGGGAGCCACAGATACGCAGTATTTT. Its protein is CASSPPSAGATDTQYF.

The chain carries TRBV28 and TRBJ2-7; no reliable D call. The CDR3 contains 15 residues. The V and J ends lost 7 bases and 0 bases respectively, with 16 bases between them. Germline V gene lookup returns CDR1 MDHEN and CDR2 SYDVKM. CDR3 DNA: TGTGCCAGCAAATATCTCGAGAGAAGCTCCTACGAGCAGTACTTC. This encodes CASKYLERSSYEQYF.

The chain is built from TRBV4-3 and TRBJ2-2; D is unclear. CDR3 length: 14 residues. V lost 3 bases to trimming and J lost 7 bases, with 12 bases between them. Germline CDR1 and CDR2: LGHNA and YSLEER. The CDR3 DNA reads as TGCGCCAGCAGCCACCCGGCAGGTGGCGGGGAGCTGTTTTTT. It is translated as CASSHPAGGGELFF.

This clone was counted a few times. V usage is TRBV10-1 and J usage is TRBJ1-1; D might be TRBD1 (5 bases). The germline CDR1 and CDR2 sequences are WNHNN and SYGVQD (reference sequence). The CDR3 totals 15 residues. V lost 2 bases and J lost 1, with 11 bases in between. This CDR3 is CASSEGGKGNTEAFF. CDR3 in DNA: TGCGCCAGCAGTGAGGGGGGGAAGGGGAACACTGAAGCTTTCTTT.

V gene TRBV2 combines with J gene TRBJ2-1; TRBD2 agrees at 11 bases. From germline, CDR1 is SNHLY and CDR2 FYNNEI. CDR3 size: 13 residues. V was clipped by 8 bases and J by 10 bases; unmatched bases: 7. This CDR3 reads CASGTGTSGEQFF. The CDR3 region has the DNA TGTGCCAGCGGCACCGGGACTAGCGGCGAGCAGTTCTTC.

This chain uses TRBV5-1 with TRBJ1-4; no firm D call. Germline loops: CDR1 SGHRS, CDR2 YFSETQ. This CDR3 has 14 amino acids. With 4 bases removed from V and 8 bases from J, the gap between germline ends came to 15 bases. The DNA for the CDR3 is TGCGCCAGCAGCCCCCGGGAGGGCGAAGAAAAACTGTTTTTT. This gives the protein CASSPREGEEKLFF.

The chain combines TRBV25-1 with TRBJ2-5, with 9 bases that match TRBD1. The junction had 2 bases not matched to a gene; V was cut back by 5 bases and J by 1 base. The CDR3 extends over 14 amino acids. Germline assignment: CDR1 MGHDK and CDR2 SYGVNS. The CDR3, as DNA: TGTGCCAGCAGTATACAGGGGGCCCAAGAGACCCAGTACTTC. This codes for CASSIQGAQETQYF.

The sample holds a few counts of this clone. The chain couples TRBV9 to TRBJ2-4; D remains unclear. V was shortened by 0 bases and J by 0 bases, with 7 bases between the two germline ends. The CDR3 runs to 15 residues. CDR1 and CDR2 (germline): SGDLS, YYNGEE. The CDR3 region has the DNA TGTGCCAGCAGCGTAGGGGCACTAGCCAAAAACATTCAGTACTTC. Protein: CASSVGALAKNIQYF.

The V gene is TRBV5-1, the J gene TRBJ2-7; no definite D call. This CDR3 has 14 residues. V lost 6 bases to trimming and J lost 0 bases, with 13 bases between them. Germline V gives CDR1 SGHRS, CDR2 YFSETQ. The CDR3 loop is CASTDWADSYEQYF. Written as DNA, the CDR3 is TGCGCCAGCACCGACTGGGCAGACTCCTACGAGCAGTACTTC.